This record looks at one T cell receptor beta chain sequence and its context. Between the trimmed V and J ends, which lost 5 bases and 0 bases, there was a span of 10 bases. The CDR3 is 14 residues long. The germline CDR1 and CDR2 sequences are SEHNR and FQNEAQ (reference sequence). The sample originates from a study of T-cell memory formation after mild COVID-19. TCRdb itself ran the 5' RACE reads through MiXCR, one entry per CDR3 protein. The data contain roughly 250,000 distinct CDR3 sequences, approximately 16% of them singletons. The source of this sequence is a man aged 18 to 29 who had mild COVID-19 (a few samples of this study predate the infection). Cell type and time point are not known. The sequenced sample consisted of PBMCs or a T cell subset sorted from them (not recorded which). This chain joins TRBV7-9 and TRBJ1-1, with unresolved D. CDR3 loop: CASSQRRVNTEAFF. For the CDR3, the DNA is TGTGCCAGCAGCCAGAGACGGGTGAACACTGAAGCTTTCTTT.